This is a list of T cell receptor beta chains from one sample in a study of T cells after posttransplantation cyclophosphamide. The data were produced by immunoSEQ multiplex PCR, yet TCRdb's version contains in-frame clones alone and is incomplete. This table has about 22,000 clones, approximately 97% appearing once. Sequencing was carried out using naive CD4+ T cells sorted from PBMCs. These receptors all stem from a man between 50 and 59 years old in good health, CMV-negative, and a related stem cell transplant donor. CDR3s include the opening cysteine and the closing phenylalanine or tryptophan. A D gene is named only where the DNA matches it firmly. Clone size is shown for a subset of rows, as once, few, many or a class of expanded clone.

TRBV6-1,TRBJ2-7,-,-,CATQTGLFSYEQYF,TGTGCCACCCAAACGGGACTGTTCTCCTACGAGCAGTACTTC
TRBV19,TRBJ2-7,-,TRBD1,CASSSPSATGGPAYEQYF,TGTGCCAGTAGTTCACCATCTGCGACAGGGGGACCCGCCTACGAGCAGTACTTC
TRBV4-1,TRBJ2-2,-,TRBD1,CASSEWSGGLTGELFF,TGCGCCAGCAGCGAATGGTCAGGGGGCCTGACCGGGGAGCTGTTTTTT
TRBV11-2,TRBJ2-7,-,-,CASSFRGFYEQYF,TGTGCCAGCAGCTTTAGGGGGTTCTACGAGCAGTACTTC
TRBV10-3,TRBJ2-3,once,TRBD1,CAISGQGRLGGSTDTQYF,TGTGCCATCTCCGGACAGGGGCGTCTCGGGGGAAGCACAGATACGCAGTATTTT
TRBV7-9,TRBJ2-7,-,-,CASSLRTAAQYF,TGTGCCAGCAGCTTGAGGACAGCAGCGCAGTACTTC
TRBV25-1,TRBJ2-7,-,TRBD1,CASSASLGQGTAYEQYF,TGTGCCAGCTCCGCGTCCCTTGGACAGGGGACTGCCTACGAGCAGTACTTC
TRBV4-3,TRBJ1-4,-,TRBD1,CASSQDRTGREKLFF,TGCGCCAGCAGCCAAGATCGGACAGGGAGAGAAAAACTGTTTTTT
TRBV7-9,TRBJ2-2,-,-,CAPSAGTQNTGELFF,TGTGCCCCGTCCGCCGGGACACAGAACACCGGGGAGCTGTTTTTT
TRBV19,TRBJ1-1,once,-,CASSIGAGAGVPEAFF,TGTGCCAGTAGTATCGGGGCGGGGGCAGGGGTCCCTGAAGCTTTCTTT
TRBV5-1,TRBJ2-3,once,TRBD1,CASSSGQGSTDTQYF,TGCGCCAGCAGCTCAGGACAGGGTAGCACAGATACGCAGTATTTT
TRBV5-6,TRBJ1-5,-,-,CASSLAGRVDQPQHF,TGTGCCAGCAGCTTGGCGGGCAGGGTAGACCAGCCCCAGCATTTT
TRBV2,TRBJ2-1,-,-,CASSQLLNNEQFF,TGTGCCAGCAGCCAACTTTTAAACAATGAGCAGTTCTTC
TRBV18,TRBJ1-4,-,-,CASSPYSSLSATNEKLFF,TGTGCCAGCTCACCATATTCCTCTCTCAGCGCAACTAATGAAAAACTGTTTTTT
TRBV7-9,TRBJ1-2,-,-,CASSPGNYYGYTF,TGTGCCAGCAGCCCCGGGAACTACTATGGCTACACCTTC
TRBV5-1,TRBJ2-2,-,TRBD2,CASSPIFSGRRNANTGELFF,TGCGCCAGCAGCCCAATTTTTAGCGGGAGACGGAATGCGAACACCGGGGAGCTGTTTTTT
TRBV25-1,TRBJ2-1,-,TRBD2,CASSGLLAAYNEQFF,TGTGCCAGCAGTGGTCTACTAGCGGCCTACAATGAGCAGTTCTTC
TRBV7-9,TRBJ2-7,-,TRBD1,CASSFGQGDDEQYF,TGTGCCAGCAGCTTCGGACAGGGGGACGACGAGCAGTACTTC
TRBV6-5,TRBJ2-2,once,-,CASTKLTGELFF,TGTGCCAGCACCAAACTCACCGGGGAGCTGTTTTTT
TRBV7-3,TRBJ1-1,-,-,CASSPAGGQSNTEAFF,TGTGCCAGCAGCCCCGCCGGAGGGCAATCGAACACTGAAGCTTTCTTT
TRBV7-2,TRBJ1-1,-,-,CASSLGYAHTEAFF,TGTGCCAGCAGCTTAGGCTACGCCCACACTGAAGCTTTCTTT
TRBV15,TRBJ1-2,-,-,CATSRGRGQNYGYTF,TGTGCCACCAGCAGAGGTCGGGGACAAAACTATGGCTACACCTTC
TRBV11-2,TRBJ2-7,-,-,CASSRRLGSSYEQYF,TGTGCCAGCAGCCGCAGACTAGGAAGCTCCTACGAGCAGTACTTC
TRBV6-1,TRBJ1-2,-,-,CASSEGLVHYGYTF,TGTGCCAGCAGTGAAGGGCTGGTGCACTATGGCTACACCTTC
TRBV18,TRBJ1-2,-,-,CASSFQQGQNYGYTF,TGTGCCAGCTCGTTCCAACAAGGACAGAACTATGGCTACACCTTC
TRBV14,TRBJ2-1,-,TRBD2,CASSQGLAGGGEQFF,TGTGCCAGCAGCCAAGGGCTAGCGGGAGGGGGTGAGCAGTTCTTC
TRBV5-1,TRBJ2-7,-,TRBD2,CASSPGGAGGFAYEQYF,TGCGCCAGCAGCCCGGGCGGCGCGGGAGGCTTCGCCTACGAGCAGTACTTC
TRBV28,TRBJ1-2,-,TRBD1,CASSFLGTGGPVSGYTF,TGTGCCAGCAGTTTCCTCGGGACAGGGGGCCCAGTCTCCGGCTACACCTTC
TRBV9,TRBJ2-7,-,-,CASSVGLASSSYEQYF,TGTGCCAGCAGCGTAGGTCTAGCGTCGAGCTCCTACGAGCAGTACTTC